The 26 T cell receptor beta chains presented below share a single source sample, sequenced in a study of cytotoxic CD8 clonotypes in ibrutinib-treated CLL. This table comes from immunoSEQ multiplex PCR, and its TCRdb copy is limited to in-frame clones, with some not included. The sample consists of roughly 40,000 clones, roughly three quarters of them appearing once. The material was PBMCs, obtained after 12 months of ibrutinib treatment. The receptors come from a human donor with chronic lymphocytic leukemia.

The chain recombines TRBV29-1 with TRBJ1-4; 7 nucleotides align to TRBD1. Germline CDR1 reads SQVTM; CDR2 reads ANQGSEA. The CDR3 contains 13 residues. J gave up 5 bases and V 5 bases, and 5 bases lay outside the gene matches. This CDR3 is CSVKTGSNEKLFF. DNA of the CDR3: TGCAGCGTTAAGACAGGGTCCAATGAAAAACTGTTTTTT.

The chain combines TRBV27 with TRBJ2-5; TRBD2 might be the D (5 bases). Trimming cost V 3 bases and J 2 bases, with 16 bases left between them. CDR1 and CDR2 from the germline V gene are MNHEY and SMNVEV (reference sequence). This CDR3 is built from 16 residues. The CDR3 bases are TGTGCCAGCAGTTTCCCCGTGTTAGCGCCTCAAGAGACCCAGTACTTC. This codes for CASSFPVLAPQETQYF.

A few counts support this clone. The sample has other DNA sequences that encode this CDR3 too. The gene calls are TRBV14 and TRBJ1-3; D gene uncertain. Trimming left V 4 bases short and J 0 bases short, with 13 bases between. Looked up from germline, CDR1 is SGHDN and CDR2 is FVKESK. The CDR3 consists of 16 residues. The CDR3 DNA reads as TGTGCCAGCAGCCCCCTAGGTCCGAGCTCTGGAAACACCATATATTTT. Translation gives CASSPLGPSSGNTIYF.

The V call is TRBV29-1, the J call TRBJ2-3; D remains ambiguous. V dropped 3 bases and J dropped 0 bases, with 4 bases sitting between them. Germline values: CDR1 SQVTM, CDR2 ANQGSEA. CDR3 length: 12 amino acids. This chain's CDR3 is CSVEGSTDTQYF. Written as DNA, the CDR3 is TGCAGCGTTGAGGGTAGCACAGATACGCAGTATTTT.

The V gene is TRBV5-5, the J gene TRBJ1-1, with D unclear. The CDR3 totals 14 residues. With 4 bases removed from V and 4 bases from J, the gap between germline ends came to 14 bases. Germline CDR1 SGHKS, CDR2 YYEKEE (reference sequence). The CDR3 is CASSLPVSGTEAFF. The CDR3 nucleotides read TGTGCCAGCAGCCTCCCTGTATCAGGCACTGAAGCTTTCTTT.

This chain links TRBV10-3 with TRBJ1-2; D is unresolved. V was trimmed by 2 bases and J by 4 bases, leaving 8 bases between them. The CDR3 runs 13 residues. Germline V gene lookup returns CDR1 ENHRY and CDR2 SYGVKD. The CDR3 DNA is TGTGCCATCAGTGAGGGCCAGGCCTATGGCTACACCTTC. This gives the protein CAISEGQAYGYTF.

This clone was counted once. V and J are TRBV9 and TRBJ2-1; no clear D. The germline gives CDR1 SGDLS, CDR2 YYNGEE. Trimming took 4 bases from V and 0 from J, leaving 17 bases between them. This CDR3 spans 17 amino acids. CDR3 DNA: TGTGCCAGCAGCCTAGGGCCCACTACGATCTCCTACAATGAGCAGTTCTTC. Protein: CASSLGPTTISYNEQFF.

This clone was counted a single time. The V call is TRBV18, the J call TRBJ1-1, with D tentatively TRBD1 (5 bases). Germline assignment: CDR1 KGHSH and CDR2 LQKENI. Trimming took 2 bases from V and 3 from J, leaving 10 bases between them. This CDR3 spans 14 amino acids. The CDR3 sequence: CASSPLRGYTEAFF. CDR3 in DNA: TGTGCCAGCTCACCATTAAGGGGATACACTGAAGCTTTCTTT.

The chain carries TRBV5-6 and TRBJ2-1; 9 bases fit TRBD2. The CDR3 extends over 18 amino acids. CDR1 and CDR2 (germline): SGHDT, YYEEEE. The V and J ends lost 4 bases and 7 bases, in that order; junction bases with no gene match: 18. CDR3 nucleotide sequence: TGTGCCAGCAGCCCGGGGGGACTAGCAGTAACAACACGGAATGAGCAGTTCTTC. Its translation is CASSPGGLAVTTRNEQFF.

This clone has just a few counts. The chain uses TRBV7-9 and TRBJ2-7, with 11 bases lining up with TRBD2. CDR3 length: 18 residues. With V trimmed by 5 bases and J by 2 bases, 14 bases remained unmatched. Germline V CDR1 and CDR2: SEHNR, FQNEAQ (reference sequence). The CDR3 DNA sequence: TGTGCCAGCAGCAAACTGAGGGGGACTAGCGGTTTGACCTACGAGCAGTACTTC. The encoded protein is CASSKLRGTSGLTYEQYF.

The gene calls are TRBV6-6 and TRBJ1-2, with 7 bases identical to TRBD1. This CDR3 has 15 amino acids. Germline-derived CDR1 and CDR2 are MNHNY and SVGAGI (reference sequence). Trimming cost V 4 bases and J 5 bases; bases outside gene matches: 10. In DNA form, the CDR3 reads TGTGCCAGCAGTTTCCCCGACAGGGCTTTGTATGGCTACACCTTC. Its protein is CASSFPDRALYGYTF.

This clone is judged medium-sized. The gene calls are TRBV7-2 and TRBJ1-1; TRBD1 matches at 12 bases. V was pared by 6 bases and J by 8 bases, with 7 bases of the junction left unmatched. This CDR3 region has 14 residues. CDR1 is SGHTA and CDR2 is FQGNSA in the germline V gene. CDR3 protein: CASSSGTGGAEAFF. In nucleotides, the CDR3 is TGTGCCAGCAGTTCCGGGACAGGGGGCGCCGAAGCTTTCTTT.

The V gene is TRBV18, the J gene TRBJ2-3; D may be TRBD1 or TRBD2 (5 bases each). The CDR3 extends over 14 amino acids. In germline, CDR1 is KGHSH, CDR2 LQKENI. Trimming took 3 bases from V and 4 from J, leaving 11 bases between them. The CDR3 bases are TGTGCCAGCTCACCGGTAGGGACCCCAGATACGCAGTATTTT. This translates into CASSPVGTPDTQYF.

As for this clone: This same CDR3 is encoded by further DNA sequences in the sample. V and J are TRBV20-1 and TRBJ2-7; D remains unclear. Trimming stripped 1 base from V and 4 bases from J, with 5 bases between. Germline V lookup: CDR1 DFQATT, CDR2 SNEGSKA (reference sequence). The CDR3 has 11 amino acids. The CDR3 loop is CSARGGYEQYF. For the CDR3, the DNA is TGCAGTGCTAGAGGGGGATACGAGCAGTACTTC.

In this sample, this clone turned up a few times. The V and J genes are TRBV21-1 and TRBJ2-7. TRBV21-1 is annotated as a pseudogene. The CDR3 is 13 residues long. The CDR3 DNA reads TGTGCCAGCAATCTGAGGGGTTCCCACGAGCAGTACTTC. It specifies CASNLRGSHEQYF.

The count of this clone is one. The chain recombines TRBV6-6 with TRBJ2-7; perhaps TRBD1 as D (6 bases). With 6 bases removed from V and 4 bases from J, the gap between germline ends came to 13 bases. Germline values: CDR1 MNHNY, CDR2 SVGAGI (reference sequence). The CDR3 is made up of 13 amino acids. The CDR3 region has the DNA TGTGCCAGCAGCTCATCACAGGGATACGAGCAGTACTTC. Amino acids: CASSSSQGYEQYF.

The chain employs TRBV6-6 and TRBJ1-1; a weak D match, TRBD1 (5 bases). Trimming stripped 0 bases from V and 0 bases from J, with 11 bases between. CDR3 length equals 16 residues. Germline CDR1 and CDR2: MNHNY and SVGAGI (reference sequence). CDR3 in amino acids: CASSYSGGTMNTEAFF. Written as DNA, the CDR3 is TGTGCCAGCAGTTACTCGGGGGGGACCATGAACACTGAAGCTTTCTTT.

The V and J genes are TRBV18 and TRBJ2-7, with D perhaps TRBD1 or TRBD2 (5 bases each). This CDR3 comprises 17 residues. The germline gives CDR1 KGHSH, CDR2 LQKENI. V was trimmed by 3 bases and J by 0 bases, leaving 18 bases between them. DNA for the CDR3: TGTGCCAGCTCACCGATTGAATCCGGGACGATCTCCTACGAGCAGTACTTC. It encodes CASSPIESGTISYEQYF.

The chain uses TRBV6-6 and TRBJ1-5, with a possible D match to TRBD1 (6 bases). Trimming took off 0 bases at V and 2 bases at J, with 8 bases between the two ends. Germline CDR1 MNHNY, CDR2 SVGAGI (reference sequence). The CDR3 has 15 amino acids. CDR3 nucleotide sequence: TGTGCCAGCAGTTACTCCGGGGGCGGCAATCAGCCCCAGCATTTT. Translated: CASSYSGGGNQPQHF.

The V and J genes are TRBV29-1 and TRBJ1-1; D perhaps matches TRBD1 (6 bases). The length of the CDR3 is 13 residues. V was trimmed by 8 bases and J by 1 base, leaving 14 bases between them. Germline CDR1 is SQVTM and CDR2 is ANQGSEA. The CDR3: CSTKGQPNTEAFF. In DNA form, the CDR3 reads TGCAGCACAAAGGGACAACCGAACACTGAAGCTTTCTTT.

The CDR3 loop is CASSLGQNYGYTF. The CDR3 DNA reads as TGTGCCAGCAGCTTGGGACAGAACTATGGCTACACCTTC. The chain couples TRBV7-6 to TRBJ1-2; 7 bases are a match to TRBD1. CDR1 is SGHVS, CDR2 FNYEAQ, per germline. V shed 3 bases and J 2 bases; nucleotides not matched to a gene: 0. The CDR3 totals 13 residues.

This chain links TRBV29-1 with TRBJ1-2, with 7 bases matching TRBD1. CDR1 is SQVTM and CDR2 is ANQGSEA in the germline V gene. The CDR3 has 14 amino acids. The trim removed 1 base at V and 3 bases at J, leaving 5 bases unmatched. Here the CDR3 reads CSVEGARGDYGYTF. CDR3 DNA: TGCAGCGTTGAAGGGGCCAGGGGGGACTATGGCTACACCTTC. The full variable domain, in which reference TRBV29-1 and TRBJ1-2 provide the parts outside the CDR3, is SAVISQKPSRDICQRGTSLTIQCQVDSQVTMMFWYRQQPGQSLTLIATANQGSEATYESGFVIDKFPISRPNLTFSTLTVSNMSPEDSSIYLCSVEGARGDYGYTFGSGTRLTVV.

This sequence joins TRBV2 and TRBJ2-2; 7 positions agree with TRBD2. This CDR3 spans 13 amino acids. Germline V gene sequence: CDR1 SNHLY, CDR2 FYNNEI. The trim removed 7 bases at V and 5 bases at J, leaving 4 bases unmatched. The CDR3 DNA reads as TGTGCCAGCATACTAGCGCGTACCGGGGAGCTGTTTTTT. The encoded protein is CASILARTGELFF.

This rearrangement joins TRBV28 to TRBJ1-1; D gene unclear. Per the germline V gene, CDR1 is MDHEN and CDR2 is SYDVKM. The length of the CDR3 is 13 residues. Trimming took off 4 bases at V and 7 bases at J, with 13 bases between the two ends. The CDR3 DNA reads TGTGCCAGCAGTTCTGCCCCTGTGGGTGAAGCTTTCTTT. This translates into CASSSAPVGEAFF.

The rearrangement uses TRBV21-1 and TRBJ2-7; TRBD2 is taken as the D call from the table, unchecked against the DNA. TRBV21-1 corresponds to a pseudogene. This CDR3 comprises 18 residues. CDR3 in amino acids: CASSKGGGSNPWNYEQYF. DNA of the CDR3: TGTGCCAGCAGCAAAGGGGGGGGCAGCAATCCTTGGAACTACGAGCAGTACTTC.

This clone has a handful of counts. The V call is TRBV14, the J call TRBJ2-7; unclear D gene. Germline CDR1 and CDR2: SGHDN and FVKESK. V gave up 6 bases and J gave up 6 bases, with 18 bases separating them. This CDR3 has 14 residues. In nucleotides, the CDR3 is TGTGCCAGCAGTGTTTTGACGGGTCCGGGCGAGCAGTACTTC. This sequence encodes CASSVLTGPGEQYF.